This T cell receptor beta chain was observed in a study of blood T cell repertoires in COVID-19. The wider study: There were acute and convalescent COVID-19 samples, and they came from the United States, Italy and Spain. PBMCs, B-cell-depleted T cells, or T cells provided the cDNA or gDNA that made up the material.

Original handling: Reference gene primer amplification in the assay estimated nucleated cell counts. Assay used: immunoSEQ multiplex PCR; TCRdb lists only in-frame clones, some missing. The V and J calls and the clone size are those of that table, but D and trimming were determined from the DNA. The data show over 150,000 clones, roughly 90% seen once. Sequenced: peripheral blood. The receptor was derived from a man in his fifties or sixties with acute or convalescent COVID-19.

CDR3 residues: CATSRELAYEQYF. For the CDR3, the DNA is TGTGCCACCAGCAGAGAACTAGCCTACGAGCAGTACTTC. This sequence joins TRBV15 and TRBJ2-7; D possibly corresponds to TRBD2 (5 bases). V dropped 0 bases and J dropped 2 bases, with 5 bases sitting between them. Germline CDR1 LNHNV, CDR2 YYDKDF (reference sequence). CDR3 length: 13 amino acids. The full variable domain, completed using reference TRBV15 and TRBJ2-7, is DAMVIQNPRYQVTQFGKPVTLSCSQTLNHNVMYWYQQKSSQAPKLLFHYYDKDFNNEADTPDNFQSRRPNTSFCFLDIRSPGLGDTAMYLCATSRELAYEQYFGPGTRLTVT.